The 20 T cell receptor beta chains in this list originate from one sample, sequenced in a study of cytomegalovirus exposure and HLA in healthy donors. The study ran its PCR with 60 Vbeta and 13 Jbeta primers. Clones were sequenced by immunoSEQ multiplex PCR, and TCRdb holds only the in-frame ones, with some missing. The repertoire holds about 130,000 clones, 65% to 75% seen once, with 5.5% to 7.5% in the top ten. The sequenced sample consisted of PBMCs. The receptors derive from a woman aged 45 to 65 in good health and CMV-seropositive.

The sample holds a few counts of this clone. This sequence joins TRBV7-7 and TRBJ1-5; tentative D call: TRBD1 (5 bases). Per the germline V gene, CDR1 is SSHAT and CDR2 is FNYEAQ (reference sequence). The CDR3 sequence is 13 residues long. Trimming stripped 1 base from V and 6 bases from J, with 7 bases between. The CDR3 DNA reads TGTGCCAGCAGCTTAGAAAGGGGTCAGCCCCAGCATTTT. It yields the protein CASSLERGQPQHF.

The V and J genes are TRBV6-5 and TRBJ2-3, with D uncertain. The CDR3 has 12 amino acids. Trimming stripped 6 bases from V and 6 bases from J, with 10 bases between. Germline V CDR1 and CDR2: MNHEY, SVGAGI. CDR3 coding DNA: TGTGCCAGCAGATCCAGGATGGATACGCAGTATTTT. It translates to CASRSRMDTQYF.

The chain carries TRBV4-2 and TRBJ2-1; the D gene is possibly TRBD1 (6 bases). V lost 0 bases and J 1 base, leaving 10 bases between the germline ends. This CDR3 has 16 amino acids. The germline gives CDR1 LGHNA, CDR2 YNFKEQ. In DNA form, the CDR3 reads TGTGCCAGCAGCCAAGAGGGGGCGAGGTCCTACAATGAGCAGTTCTTC. Translating gives CASSQEGARSYNEQFF.

The J gene is TRBJ1-1, the V gene TRBV5-4; D is uncertain. With 4 bases removed from V and 1 base from J, the gap between germline ends came to 11 bases. The CDR3 consists of 14 residues. CDR1 and CDR2 from the germline V gene are SGHNT and YYREEE (reference sequence). CDR3 sequence: CASSLRTGNTEAFF. The CDR3 DNA is TGTGCCAGCAGCCTCCGGACTGGGAACACTGAAGCTTTCTTT. Supplemented by reference TRBV5-4 and TRBJ1-1, the full variable domain reads ETGVTQSPTHLIKTRGQQVTLRCSSQSGHNTVSWYQQALGQGPQFIFQYYREEENGRGNFPPRFSGLQFPNYSSELNVNALELDDSALYLCASSLRTGNTEAFFGQGTRLTVV.

The chain uses TRBV7-9 and TRBJ2-3; D is perhaps TRBD2 (6 bases). V was cut by 7 bases and J by 6 bases, with 14 bases left in between. CDR1 and CDR2 from the germline V gene are SEHNR and FQNEAQ (reference sequence). CDR3 length: 13 amino acids. CDR3 loop: CASNKGGLDTQYF. The CDR3 nucleotides are TGTGCCAGCAACAAAGGAGGGTTGGATACGCAGTATTTT.

This chain uses TRBV25-1 with TRBJ1-6, with no clear D. Looked up from germline, CDR1 is MGHDK and CDR2 is SYGVNS. V lost 6 bases to trimming and J lost 0 bases, with 6 bases between them. The CDR3 consists of 14 residues. This CDR3 reads CASSAGSYNSPLHF. DNA for the CDR3: TGTGCCAGCAGCGCCGGCTCCTATAATTCACCCCTCCACTTT.

As regards this clone: The junction does not match germline at one end; this may be a read error. The chain combines TRBV23-1 with TRBJ1-1; possibly TRBD1 for D (5 bases). TRBV23-1 qualifies as an ORF whose function is uncertain. CDR3 size: 16 residues. The chain's CDR3 is CARSDGDSELNTEAFF. CDR3 bases: TGCGCCCGCAGTGACGGAGACAGCGAACTGAACACTGAAGCTTTCTTT.

The chain carries TRBV5-1 and TRBJ2-7, with D possibly TRBD2 on 6 matching bases. Trimming removed 0 bases at V and 3 bases at J, with 13 bases between. Germline-derived CDR1 and CDR2 are SGHRS and YFSETQ. The CDR3 length is 15 residues. The CDR3 sequence is CASSLGRGSIYEQYF. CDR3 bases: TGCGCCAGCAGCTTGGGACGGGGGTCCATCTACGAGCAGTACTTC.

This rearrangement joins TRBV6-1 to TRBJ2-7; D is unclear. This CDR3 contains 14 residues. CDR1 and CDR2 (germline): MNHNS, SASEGT. V lost 2 bases, J lost 3 bases, and 11 bases lay in between. The CDR3 protein is CASSEYGFSYEQYF. The CDR3 coding sequence is TGTGCCAGCAGTGAATACGGGTTCAGCTACGAGCAGTACTTC.

V gene TRBV2 combines with J gene TRBJ2-7, with TRBD2 matching 7 bases. The germline CDR1 and CDR2 sequences are SNHLY and FYNNEI. Losses at the gene ends were 7 bases for V and 2 bases for J; bases not matched to a gene: 8. CDR3 size: 14 residues. The CDR3: CASTWGGATYEQYF. Here the CDR3 DNA reads TGTGCCAGCACCTGGGGGGGTGCAACCTACGAGCAGTACTTC.

The gene calls are TRBV5-6 and TRBJ2-1, with a possible D match to TRBD1 (6 bases). This CDR3 is built from 14 residues. Looked up from germline, CDR1 is SGHDT and CDR2 is YYEEEE. Trimming shortened V by 0 bases and J by 8 bases, and 12 bases separated the two germline ends. CDR3: CASSLVWGLYEQFF. DNA of the CDR3: TGTGCCAGCAGCTTGGTTTGGGGGCTCTATGAGCAGTTCTTC.

CDR3 residues: CASRKSADNQPQHF. In nucleotides, the CDR3 is TGTGCCAGCAGAAAAAGTGCAGACAATCAGCCCCAGCATTTT. The rearrangement uses TRBV6-1 and TRBJ1-5; the D is unclear. CDR3 length: 14 residues. Deletions cut 6 bases from V and 3 bases from J, with 12 bases between. The germline V gene encodes CDR1 MNHNS and CDR2 SASEGT.

J is TRBJ2-2 and V is TRBV6-5, with D tentatively TRBD1 (5 bases). V was pared by 4 bases and J by 6 bases, with 12 bases between. CDR1 MNHEY and CDR2 SVGAGI come from the germline V gene. This CDR3 is 14 amino acids long. The CDR3 DNA follows: TGTGCCAGCAGTTTTGGCAGGGTGGCCGGGGAGCTGTTTTTT. It yields the protein CASSFGRVAGELFF.

This clone was seen a single time. This chain uses TRBV19 with TRBJ1-2; 12 bases fit TRBD1. V was clipped by 6 bases and J by 8 bases; unmatched bases: 16. CDR1 LNHDA and CDR2 SQIVND come from the germline V gene (reference sequence). CDR3 length: 17 amino acids. The CDR3 here is CASSLGQGARGMFGYTF. In DNA form, the CDR3 reads TGTGCCAGTAGCCTGGGACAGGGGGCGCGGGGTATGTTCGGCTACACCTTC.

V gene TRBV6-6 combines with J gene TRBJ1-2; the match to TRBD1 covers 7 bases. The V gene end was trimmed by 6 bases and the J gene end by 5 bases; junction bases not matched to a gene: 3. This CDR3 has 12 amino acids. Germline V gene data show CDR1 as MNHNY and CDR2 as SVGAGI (reference sequence). Here the CDR3 DNA reads TGTGCCAGCAGCCGGGACAGTTATGGCTACACCTTC. It translates to CASSRDSYGYTF.

This clone was found once. The V gene is TRBV5-4, the J gene TRBJ1-4; TRBD1 aligns across 10 bases. Unmatched junction bases numbered 16, after V lost 4 bases and J lost 4 bases. Per the germline V gene, CDR1 is SGHNT and CDR2 is YYREEE (reference sequence). The CDR3 is 19 amino acids. CDR3 loop: CASSRHAGQGFVGNEKLFF. CDR3 DNA: TGTGCCAGCAGCCGCCATGCGGGACAGGGGTTTGTGGGTAATGAAAAACTGTTTTTT.

V gene TRBV5-5 combines with J gene TRBJ2-5; weak D call: TRBD1 (5 bases). This CDR3 is 13 amino acids long. Per the germline V gene, CDR1 is SGHKS and CDR2 is YYEKEE (reference sequence). V was clipped by 2 bases and J by 5 bases, with 10 bases between them. CDR3 amino acids: CASSFTDTETQYF. The DNA for the CDR3 is TGTGCCAGCAGCTTTACGGACACTGAGACCCAGTACTTC.

This chain uses TRBV11-3 with TRBJ1-4; D is ambiguous. This CDR3 spans 16 amino acids. Deletions cut 0 bases from V and 3 bases from J, with 11 bases between. Germline-derived CDR1 and CDR2 are SGHNT and YENEEA. CDR3 sequence: CASSLEGSDPNEKLFF. CDR3 in DNA: TGTGCCAGCAGCTTAGAGGGCTCAGATCCTAATGAAAAACTGTTTTTT.

This clone was counted between two and nine times. The J gene is TRBJ2-5, the V gene TRBV28; D is possibly TRBD2 (6 bases). The germline CDR1 and CDR2 sequences are MDHEN and SYDVKM. Trimming left V 2 bases short and J 3 bases short, with 13 bases between. There are 15 residues in the CDR3. The CDR3 is CASSLIGGQEETQYF. The CDR3 DNA is TGTGCCAGCAGTTTAATCGGGGGTCAGGAAGAGACCCAGTACTTC.

The rearrangement joins TRBV2 to TRBJ2-5; maybe TRBD2 (5 bases). The CDR3 spans 12 residues. V gave up 6 bases and J gave up 4 bases, with 9 bases separating them. CDR1 SNHLY and CDR2 FYNNEI come from the germline V gene. DNA for the CDR3: TGTGCCAGCAGGGGAGAGGGAGAGACCCAGTACTTC. This encodes CASRGEGETQYF. Supplemented by reference TRBV2 and TRBJ2-5, the full variable domain reads EPEVTQTPSHQVTQMGQEVILRCVPISNHLYFYWYRQILGQKVEFLVSFYNNEISEKSEIFDDQFSVERPDGSNFTLKIRSTKLEDSAMYFCASRGEGETQYFGPGTRLLVL.